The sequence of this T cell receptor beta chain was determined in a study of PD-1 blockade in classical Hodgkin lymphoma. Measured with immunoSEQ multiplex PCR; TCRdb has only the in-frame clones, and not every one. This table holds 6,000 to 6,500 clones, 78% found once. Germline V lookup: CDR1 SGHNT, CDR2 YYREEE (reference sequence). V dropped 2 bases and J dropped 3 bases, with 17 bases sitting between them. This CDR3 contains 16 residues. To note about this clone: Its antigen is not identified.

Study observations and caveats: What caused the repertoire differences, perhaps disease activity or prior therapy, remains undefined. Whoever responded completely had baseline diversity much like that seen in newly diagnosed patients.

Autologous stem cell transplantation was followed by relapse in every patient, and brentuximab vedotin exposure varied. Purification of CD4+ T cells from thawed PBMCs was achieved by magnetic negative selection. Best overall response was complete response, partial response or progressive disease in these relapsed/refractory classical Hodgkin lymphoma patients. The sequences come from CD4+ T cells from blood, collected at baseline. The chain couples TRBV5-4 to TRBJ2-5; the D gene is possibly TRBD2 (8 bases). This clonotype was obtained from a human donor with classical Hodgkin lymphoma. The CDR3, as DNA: TGTGCCAGCAGCTTCCCCTTAGCGGGACAGAAAGAGACCCAGTACTTC. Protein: CASSFPLAGQKETQYF.